This T cell receptor (beta chain) emerged from a study of blood T cells in healthy people across ages. The use of a sample-barcoded 5' primer and a J-beta primer mix characterized a second PCR of about 6 to 11 cycles. TCRdb reprocessed the 5' RACE reads via MiXCR and lists one record per CDR3 protein. The sample comprises 710,000 or so distinct CDR3 sequences, 32% of which are singletons, and about 16% rests with the top ten. To note about this clonotype: This may stem from a read error, because a much larger clone lies one nucleotide away.

The CDR3 is made up of 15 amino acids. Germline CDR1 is SGDLS and CDR2 is YYNGEE. What was sequenced was blood. The receptor was derived from a woman older than 75 in good health. The rearrangement uses TRBV9 and TRBJ2-5; perhaps TRBD2 as D (5 bases). The J call is doubtful: the DNA matches TRBJ2-7 better. The CDR3 reads CASSAGVGLAHEQYF. CDR3 sequence (DNA): TGTGCCAGCAGCGCAGGAGTAGGCCTAGCCCACGAGCAGTACTTC.